This T cell receptor beta chain was found in a study of shared clonotypes between healthy human individuals. Replicate sorted-subset PCRs were loaded with 150 to 250 ng DNA, approximately 31,000 T cell genomes. Profiled with immunoSEQ multiplex PCR; TCRdb holds only in-frame clones, not every one. Of around 320,000 clones listed, 87% were seen once; the top ten hold 15% to 20%. The CDR3 is 14 amino acids. Per germline, CDR1 SNHLY and CDR2 FYNNEI. The V and J ends lost 2 bases and 4 bases respectively, with 11 bases between them. On this clone itself: Its antigen remains unidentified.

Study-wide results and limits: Tissue TCR repertoires likely differ from these blood-only repertoires. Sorted-subset samples were not fully sequenced, rarefaction indicated.

This chain connects TRBV2 to TRBJ1-1; D is undetermined. The sequence came from a man aged 18 to 29 in good health. Input material: memory CD8+ T cells sorted from blood. The subset was: CD45RO+ cells pooled with CCR7-negative TemRA cells. CDR3 sequence reads: CASSEYVGTTEAFF. In nucleotides, the CDR3 is TGTGCCAGCAGTGAATATGTGGGCACCACTGAAGCTTTCTTT.